These 20 T cell receptor beta chains came from one sample sequenced in a study of blood T cell repertoires in COVID-19 (dated by TCRdb to about 2020). Library preparation used the immunoSEQ multiplex PCR assay. The clones in this table, taken by TCRdb from immuneACCESS, are in-frame only. Not every clone is retained; where verified, under half of the shortfall comes from an unresolved V gene, and the cause of the rest is unknown. The sample has about 160,000 clones on record, roughly 80% of them singletons. The ten largest clones add up to about 3.4% of the sample. Sample: PBMCs or T cells enriched from blood (not recorded which). These receptors came from a woman aged 60-70 years who had recovered from COVID-19.

V usage is TRBV2 and J usage is TRBJ2-7; D gene unclear. This CDR3 has 14 amino acids. Germline CDR1 SNHLY, CDR2 FYNNEI. Trimming left V 5 bases short and J 1 base short, with 12 bases between. The CDR3 region is CASSTESSSYEQYF. CDR3 in DNA: TGTGCCAGCAGTACAGAGTCGTCTTCCTACGAGCAGTACTTC.

This clone was counted between two and nine times. This chain connects TRBV12-3 or TRBV12-4 to TRBJ1-2; 8 positions agree with TRBD1. The CDR3 is 11 residues long. V shed 5 bases, J shed 10 bases, and the junction held 3 bases outside the gene matches. In DNA, the CDR3 is TGTGCCAGCAGTCCACAGGGGGTCTACACCTTC. Translating it yields CASSPQGVYTF.

The J gene is TRBJ2-1, the V gene TRBV7-2; 13 nucleotides match TRBD2. This CDR3 is 17 amino acids long. J was trimmed by 8 bases and V by 3 bases; bases with no gene match: 10. The V gene's germline CDR1 is SGHTA and CDR2 FQGNSA. The CDR3 DNA sequence: TGTGCCAGCAGCTTTAACACCGGGACTAGCGGGGCCGATGAGCAGTTCTTC. Its protein is CASSFNTGTSGADEQFF.

The chain recombines TRBV3-1 (or the pseudogene TRBV3-2) with TRBJ1-5; possible D gene TRBD1, 5 bases. Trimming stripped 2 bases from V and 1 base from J, with 15 bases between. In germline, CDR1 is LGHDT, CDR2 YNNKEL (reference sequence). The CDR3 sequence is 17 residues long. The CDR3 loop is CASSQWGLGRSNQPQHF. CDR3 DNA sequence: TGTGCCAGCAGCCAATGGGGACTGGGAAGGAGCAATCAGCCCCAGCATTTT.

The genes are TRBV13 and TRBJ2-2; a weak D match, TRBD2 (7 bases). This CDR3 is 14 amino acids long. The germline V gene encodes CDR1 PRHDT and CDR2 FYEKMQ (reference sequence). V was pared by 2 bases and J by 9 bases, with 13 bases between. CDR3 nucleotides: TGTGCCAGCAGCTTATACGCGGGGGCTCGGGAGCTGTTTTTT. As protein: CASSLYAGARELFF. The entire variable domain, with the rest obtained from reference TRBV13 and TRBJ2-2, is as follows: AAGVIQSPRHLIKEKRETATLKCYPIPRHDTVYWYQQGPGQDPQFLISFYEKMQSDKGSIPDRFSAQQFSDYHSELNMSSLELGDSALYFCASSLYAGARELFFGEGSRLTVL.

CDR3 in DNA: TGCGCCAGCAGCACCGGGACTAGCGTTGAGACCCAGTACTTC. Protein sequence: CASSTGTSVETQYF. The chain has TRBV5-1 and TRBJ2-5; 10 bases agree with TRBD2. The ends lost 4 bases at V and 5 bases at J; junction bases unmatched: 5. The CDR3 runs to 14 residues. CDR1 and CDR2 from the germline V gene are SGHRS and YFSETQ.

V gene TRBV13 combines with J gene TRBJ2-3; 7 bases are a match to TRBD2. This CDR3 has 14 residues. CDR1 and CDR2 (germline): PRHDT, FYEKMQ (reference sequence). After removal of 5 bases from V and 4 bases from J, the junction contained 6 bases not matched to a gene. Here the CDR3 reads CASSPGLGADTQYF. The CDR3 DNA reads TGTGCCAGCAGCCCAGGACTAGGGGCAGATACGCAGTATTTT.

V usage is TRBV5-8 and J usage is TRBJ1-2, with no clear D. Germline V gene lookup returns CDR1 SGHTS and CDR2 YDEGEE. The CDR3 sequence is 14 residues long. The V end lost 0 bases, the J end lost 2 bases, and 8 bases lay between the germline ends. This CDR3 is CASSLAPYNYGYTF. CDR3 DNA sequence: TGTGCCAGCAGCTTGGCCCCCTACAACTATGGCTACACCTTC.

This clone was seen at least ten times. The V and J genes are TRBV21-1 and TRBJ2-1; the table's D call TRBD1 went unverified against the DNA. TRBV21-1 is a listed pseudogene. The CDR3 is 16 residues long. The CDR3 sequence: CASSNQNGTWDNEQFF. The CDR3 nucleotides are TGTGCCAGCAGCAATCAAAACGGGACATGGGACAATGAGCAGTTCTTC.

The rearrangement uses TRBV7-9 and TRBJ2-7, with D hard to call. Germline V lookup: CDR1 SEHNR, CDR2 FQNEAQ (reference sequence). Trimming left V 1 base short and J 0 bases short, with 7 bases between. The CDR3 extends over 14 amino acids. The CDR3 reads CASSLGYNSYEQYF. The CDR3 DNA is TGTGCCAGCAGCTTAGGGTACAACTCCTACGAGCAGTACTTC.

CDR3 region: CASSLTSDGNSPLHF. DNA of the CDR3: TGTGCCAGCAGCTTAACCTCCGACGGGAATTCACCCCTCCACTTT. The chain links TRBV11-2 to TRBJ1-6; D call uncertain. Germline assignment: CDR1 SGHAT and CDR2 FQNNGV. V lost 2 bases, J lost 7 bases, and 12 bases lay in between. The CDR3 has 15 residues.

J is TRBJ1-2 and V is TRBV5-1; TRBD1 matches at 9 bases. The CDR3 length is 18 residues. Germline lookup yields CDR1 SGHRS and CDR2 YFSETQ. The ends lost 3 bases at V and 4 bases at J; junction bases unmatched: 16. In nucleotides, the CDR3 is TGCGCCAGCAGCTCACAGGGGGCAGATCGTCCCTCTGGCTATGGCTACACCTTC. Its protein product is CASSSQGADRPSGYGYTF.

J is TRBJ1-4 and V is TRBV29-1; D gene unclear. The V gene's germline CDR1 is SQVTM and CDR2 ANQGSEA. This CDR3 spans 14 amino acids. V was pared by 6 bases and J by 0 bases, with 11 bases between. CDR3 sequence reads: CSVGKESTNEKLFF. DNA for the CDR3: TGCAGCGTAGGCAAGGAGTCAACTAATGAAAAACTGTTTTTT.

J is TRBJ2-7 and V is TRBV25-1; maybe TRBD2 (5 bases). Germline CDR1 reads MGHDK; CDR2 reads SYGVNS. This CDR3 contains 15 residues. Deletions cut 3 bases from V and 3 bases from J, with 15 bases between. The CDR3 sequence is CASSDPHGVVYEQYF. The CDR3 DNA follows: TGTGCCAGCAGTGATCCCCACGGGGTTGTCTACGAGCAGTACTTC.

The DNA of the CDR3 is TGTGCCAGTAGTCTAGGACTGGATGAGCAGTTCTTC. As protein: CASSLGLDEQFF. The chain uses TRBV19 and TRBJ2-1; D perhaps matches TRBD2 (5 bases). Germline assignment: CDR1 LNHDA and CDR2 SQIVND (reference sequence). V lost 5 bases and J lost 8, with 10 bases in between. The CDR3 totals 12 residues. Variable domain in full (rest from reference TRBV19 and TRBJ2-1): DGGITQSPKYLFRKEGQNVTLSCEQNLNHDAMYWYRQDPGQGLRLIYYSQIVNDFQKGDIAEGYSVSREKKESFPLTVTSAQKNPTAFYLCASSLGLDEQFFGPGTRLTVL.

This chain uses TRBV2 with TRBJ1-1; D is perhaps TRBD1 (6 bases). Germline CDR1 and CDR2: SNHLY and FYNNEI. This CDR3 region has 12 residues. Trimming removed 7 bases at V and 4 bases at J, with 10 bases between. The CDR3 DNA follows: TGTGCCAGCAACAGGGAAGCCACTGAAGCTTTCTTT. As protein: CASNREATEAFF. The variable domain in full, completed from reference TRBV2 and TRBJ1-1, reads EPEVTQTPSHQVTQMGQEVILRCVPISNHLYFYWYRQILGQKVEFLVSFYNNEISEKSEIFDDQFSVERPDGSNFTLKIRSTKLEDSAMYFCASNREATEAFFGQGTRLTVV.

This clone was seen at least ten times. The chain recombines TRBV5-1 with TRBJ1-6; maybe TRBD1 (5 bases). The CDR3 contains 14 residues. The ends were cut back, 1 base at V and 9 bases at J, with 11 bases in the middle. The germline CDR1 and CDR2 sequences are SGHRS and YFSETQ. Written as DNA, the CDR3 is TGCGCCAGCAGCTTGATCGGACAAAGTTCACCCCTCCACTTT. The encoded protein is CASSLIGQSSPLHF. The variable domain in full, completed from reference TRBV5-1 and TRBJ1-6, reads KAGVTQTPRYLIKTRGQQVTLSCSPISGHRSVSWYQQTPGQGLQFLFEYFSETQRNKGNFPGRFSGRQFSNSRSEMNVSTLELGDSALYLCASSLIGQSSPLHFGNGTRLTVT.

The chain combines TRBV4-1 with TRBJ1-6, with TRBD1 identical over 7 bases. CDR3 length equals 17 residues. Germline V CDR1 and CDR2: MGHRA, YSYEKL. The V and J ends lost 2 bases and 0 bases, in that order; junction bases with no gene match: 4. CDR3 nucleotides: TGCGCCAGCAGCCAACTGGGACAGAACTCCTATAATTCACCCCTCCACTTT. It specifies CASSQLGQNSYNSPLHF.

The genes are TRBV11-2 and TRBJ2-3; D is undetermined. Trimming took 8 bases from V and 3 from J, leaving 15 bases between them. The CDR3 consists of 14 residues. The V gene's germline CDR1 is SGHAT and CDR2 FQNNGV. The CDR3 nucleotides are TGTGCCAGCTCCGGCCGCGGCCTAACAGATACGCAGTATTTT. It is translated as CASSGRGLTDTQYF.

The V and J genes are TRBV19 and TRBJ1-2; perhaps TRBD1 as D (5 bases). V lost 5 bases and J 6 bases, leaving 13 bases between the germline ends. Germline V gene lookup returns CDR1 LNHDA and CDR2 SQIVND (reference sequence). The CDR3 loop spans 13 amino acids. DNA for the CDR3: TGTGCCAGTAGTCCGGACACGCGCGATGGCTACACCTTC. Its protein product is CASSPDTRDGYTF.